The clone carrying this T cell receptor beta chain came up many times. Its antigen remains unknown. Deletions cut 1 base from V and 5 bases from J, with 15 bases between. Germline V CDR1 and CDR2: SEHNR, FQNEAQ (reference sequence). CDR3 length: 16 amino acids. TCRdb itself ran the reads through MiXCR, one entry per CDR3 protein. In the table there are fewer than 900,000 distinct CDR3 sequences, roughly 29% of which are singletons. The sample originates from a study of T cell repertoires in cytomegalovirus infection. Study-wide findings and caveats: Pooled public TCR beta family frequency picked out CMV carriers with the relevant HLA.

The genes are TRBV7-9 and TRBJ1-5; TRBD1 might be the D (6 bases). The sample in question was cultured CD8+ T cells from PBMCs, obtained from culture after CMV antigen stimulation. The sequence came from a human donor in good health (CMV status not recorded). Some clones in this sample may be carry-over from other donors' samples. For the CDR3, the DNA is TGTGCCAGCAGCTTAGGGACGGCAGGGGTACATCAGCCCCAGCATTTT. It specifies CASSLGTAGVHQPQHF.